Listed here is a single T cell receptor (beta chain). This entry belongs to a study of blood T cell repertoires in COVID-19. At the level of the study: T cells, B-cell-depleted T cells, or PBMCs supplied cDNA or gDNA.

Germline assignment: CDR1 SGHVS and CDR2 FQNEAQ. The CDR3 is 15 amino acids. V dropped 5 bases and J dropped 0; count of bases not matched to a gene: 4. Data came from immunoSEQ multiplex PCR; TCRdb stores just in-frame clones and leaves some out. This table has over 90,000 clones, roughly 89% appearing once. The sequencing sample was made of peripheral blood. This chain joins TRBV7-8 and TRBJ1-3, with TRBD1 matching over 7 bases. This receptor was obtained from a woman in her seventies with acute or convalescent COVID-19. The CDR3 loop reads CASSRQGSSGNTIYF. The CDR3 DNA is TGTGCCAGCAGCCGACAGGGAAGCTCTGGAAACACCATATATTTT.